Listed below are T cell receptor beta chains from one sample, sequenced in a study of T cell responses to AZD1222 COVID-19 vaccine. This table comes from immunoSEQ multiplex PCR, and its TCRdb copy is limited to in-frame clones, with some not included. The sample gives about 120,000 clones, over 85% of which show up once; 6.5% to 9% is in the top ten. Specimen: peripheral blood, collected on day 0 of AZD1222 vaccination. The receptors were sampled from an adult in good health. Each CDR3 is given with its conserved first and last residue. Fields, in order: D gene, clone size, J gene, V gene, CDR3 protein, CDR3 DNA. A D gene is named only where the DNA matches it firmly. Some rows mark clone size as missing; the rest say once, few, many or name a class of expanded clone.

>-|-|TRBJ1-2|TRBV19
CASSIDRGGYGYTF
TGTGCCAGTAGTATTGACAGAGGAGGCTATGGCTACACCTTC
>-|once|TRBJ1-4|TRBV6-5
CASSYKQDKQKLFF
TGTGCCAGCAGTTACAAACAGGATAAGCAAAAACTGTTTTTT
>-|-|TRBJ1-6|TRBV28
CASSLVNSPLHF
TGTGCCAGCAGCCTAGTAAATTCACCCCTCCACTTT
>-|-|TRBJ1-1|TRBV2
CASSEQGGTEAFF
TGTGCCAGCAGTGAACAGGGAGGCACTGAAGCTTTCTTT
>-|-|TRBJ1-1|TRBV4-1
CASPRGGAFF
TGCGCCAGCCCGCGAGGGGGAGCTTTCTTT
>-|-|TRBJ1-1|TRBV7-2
CASSLGGGRARNTEAFF
TGTGCCAGCAGCTTAGGCGGCGGCAGGGCAAGGAACACTGAAGCTTTCTTT
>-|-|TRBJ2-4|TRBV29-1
CSVRRENIQYF
TGCAGCGTACGGAGGGAAAACATTCAGTACTTC
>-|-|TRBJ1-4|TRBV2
CASSLLVDNEKLFF
TGTGCCAGCAGCCTTCTAGTCGATAATGAAAAACTGTTTTTT
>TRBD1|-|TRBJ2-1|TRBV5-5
CASDRGPYNEQFF
TGTGCCAGCGATAGGGGGCCTTACAATGAGCAGTTCTTC
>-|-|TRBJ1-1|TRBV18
CASSLSQYAEAFF
TGTGCCAGCTCACTGTCACAGTACGCTGAAGCTTTCTTT
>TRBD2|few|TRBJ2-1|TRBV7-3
CASSLEAGGYNEQFF
TGTGCCAGCAGCTTAGAAGCGGGAGGTTACAATGAGCAGTTCTTC
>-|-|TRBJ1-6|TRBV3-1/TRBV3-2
CASSQDRLIYSPLHF
TGTGCCAGCAGCCAAGATCGTCTCATCTATTCACCCCTCCACTTT
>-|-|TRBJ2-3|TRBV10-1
CASPRGGGDTQYF
TGCGCCAGCCCCAGGGGGGGAGGAGATACGCAGTATTTT
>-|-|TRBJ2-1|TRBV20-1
CSGGYNEQFF
TGCAGTGGCGGGTACAATGAGCAGTTCTTC
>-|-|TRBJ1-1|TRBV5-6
CASSLARGLRQTNTEAFF
TGTGCCAGCAGCTTGGCGAGGGGGTTAAGACAGACGAACACTGAAGCTTTCTTT
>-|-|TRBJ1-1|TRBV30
CAWSRTVSNTEAFF
TGTGCCTGGAGTCGGACAGTCTCGAACACTGAAGCTTTCTTT
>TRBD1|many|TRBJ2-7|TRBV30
CAWSRQGAYEQYF
TGTGCCTGGAGCAGACAGGGGGCATACGAGCAGTACTTC